This entry lists 25 T cell receptor beta chains sequenced from one sample in a study of tumor and adjacent non-tumor tissue in lung cancer. The library came from three nested PCR rounds adapted from ARM-PCR protocols. TCRdb re-called the multiplex PCR reads with MiXCR, one entry per CDR3 protein. The table includes more than 60,000 distinct CDR3 sequences, about three quarters detected once. This sample's RNA came from whole unsorted tissue. The sequencing input was lung tumor tissue. Receptors originate from a woman aged 50 to 65 with non-small cell lung cancer.

A few counts support this clonotype. Without the conserved terminal phenylalanine or tryptophan, this CDR3 likely stems from a read error. This sequence joins TRBV7-3 and TRBJ2-1; D call uncertain. This CDR3 is built from 13 residues. The V gene's germline CDR1 is SGHTA and CDR2 FQGTGA. The V and J ends lost 5 bases and 8 bases respectively, with 13 bases between them. The CDR3 spells CASSNQAGDEQFL. As DNA, the CDR3 is TGTGCCAGCAGCAACCAAGCAGGCGATGAGCAGTTCTTA.

Remarks on this clonotype: The CDR3 ends on some other residue instead of the conserved phenylalanine or tryptophan, so this is likely a read error. The CDR3 DNA reads TGTGCCAGCAGCCCAAACAAGGGGGAGGGTGGTTCACCCCTCCACTCT. It is translated as CASSPNKGEGGSPLHS. The chain is built from TRBV4-2 and TRBJ1-6, with a possible D match to TRBD1 (6 bases). Trimming pared 4 bases from V and 9 bases from J, leaving 19 bases between. CDR3 length: 16 amino acids. Germline V gene data show CDR1 as LGHNA and CDR2 as YNFKEQ.

A remark on this clonotype: No conserved phenylalanine or tryptophan is present at the end of the CDR3, so a read error is the likely explanation. The DNA is omitted, as the CDR3 cannot be located on it reliably, and the CDR3 follows TCRdb's listing. The V gene is TRBV11-3, the J gene TRBJ2-3; the DNA was not compared with TRBD2, the D call given in the table. From its first to its last residue, the CDR3 has 16 amino acids. In germline, CDR1 is SGHNT, CDR2 YENEEA. The CDR3 is CASSLGRRESADTRYI.

Turning to this clonotype: Its ends do not fully match the called genes, so a read error is possible. CDR3 nucleotides: TGTACCAGCAGCTCAAGAGGGGAAGGGAGCATTCAGTACTTC. It encodes CTSSSRGEGSIQYF. The chain combines TRBV11-3 with TRBJ2-4; D is tentatively TRBD1 or TRBD2 (5 bases each). Germline V lookup: CDR1 SGHNT, CDR2 YENEEA. The CDR3 is 14 residues long.

As regards this clonotype: The final CDR3 position lacks the conserved phenylalanine or tryptophan, pointing to a likely read error. V and J are TRBV6-5 and TRBJ1-1; D possibly corresponds to TRBD1 (5 bases). The CDR3 totals 14 residues. In germline, CDR1 is MNHEY, CDR2 SVGAGI. Trimming removed 10 bases from V and 3 bases from J, with 18 bases in between. The CDR3 DNA sequence: TGTGCCACCAGCTTGCGGGGGGGGGACACTGAAGCTTTCGTT. Protein: CATSLRGGDTEAFV.

Concerning this clonotype: The junction does not match germline at one end; this may be a read error. The rearrangement joins TRBV10-2 to TRBJ2-7, with D perhaps being TRBD1 or TRBD2 (5 bases each). CDR3 length equals 11 residues. Germline V CDR1 and CDR2: WSHSY, SAAADI. CDR3 sequence reads: CANSGGNEQYF. CDR3 DNA: TGCGCCAACAGTGGGGGTAACGAGCAATACTTC.

In this sample, this clonotype turned up once. The gene calls are TRBV6-1 and TRBJ2-2; 9 bases map to TRBD1. Per the germline V gene, CDR1 is MNHNS and CDR2 is SASEGT. The CDR3 spans 19 residues. With 10 bases clipped from V and 1 base from J, the junction kept 19 bases outside the gene matches. The CDR3 loop is CAISGTGLGKNLNTGELFF. The CDR3 DNA reads as TGTGCCATCAGCGGGACAGGGCTTGGGAAGAACTTGAACACCGGGGAGCTGTTTTTT.

This clonotype was picked up a small number of times. A much larger clone lies a single base off, so this may be a read error. The V gene is TRBV10-3, the J gene TRBJ2-5; D might be TRBD2 (6 bases). This CDR3 is 14 amino acids long. Germline V lookup: CDR1 ENHRY, CDR2 SYGVKD. V gave up 11 bases and J gave up 4 bases, with 20 bases separating them. This chain's CDR3 is CAVAAGQGGETQYF. The CDR3 DNA reads TGTGCCGTCGCCGCCGGCCAGGGAGGAGAGACCCAGTACTTC.

The chain recombines TRBV12-3 or TRBV12-4 with TRBJ2-1; perhaps TRBD2 as D (5 bases). This CDR3 has 17 amino acids. Trimming shortened V by 5 bases and J by 7 bases, and 24 bases separated the two germline ends. CDR3 nucleotides: TGTGCCAGCAGTCCCCACCATCTAGCAGGAGAGTCAAATGAGCAGTTCTTC. It translates to CASSPHHLAGESNEQFF.

The chain has TRBV28 and TRBJ2-3; either TRBD1 or TRBD2 may supply D (5 bases each). The germline gives CDR1 MDHEN, CDR2 SYDVKM. This CDR3 is 13 amino acids long. The CDR3 DNA sequence: TGTACCGGGGCTCGGCGGAGCACAGATACACAATATTTT. This sequence encodes CTGARRSTDTQYF.

The rearrangement links TRBV10-2 to TRBJ2-2, with 9 bases matching TRBD2. The CDR3 runs to 14 residues. The V gene end was trimmed by 7 bases and the J gene end by 9 bases; junction bases not matched to a gene: 9. Looked up from germline, CDR1 is WSHSY and CDR2 is SAAADI. The CDR3 region has the DNA TGCGCCAGCAACGGGGGACTAGCCCCCTGGGAGCTGTTTTTT. This gives the protein CASNGGLAPWELFF.

The table lists this clonotype with many counts. The chain has TRBV28 and TRBJ2-7; 10 positions match TRBD2. Germline CDR1 reads MDHEN; CDR2 reads SYDVKM. The V segment lost 4 bases and the J segment 4 bases; nucleotides outside the gene matches: 10. CDR3 length: 16 amino acids. The CDR3 sequence: CASSSTPSGRRYEQYF. The CDR3 nucleotides read TGTGCCAGCAGTTCCACCCCTAGCGGGAGAAGGTACGAGCAGTACTTC.

This clonotype was observed many times. The genes are TRBV30 and TRBJ2-7, with TRBD1 matching 10 bases. CDR3 size: 13 residues. CDR1 GTSNPN and CDR2 SVGIG come from the germline V gene (reference sequence). Germline trimming cut 5 bases from V and 4 bases from J; bases unmatched to any gene: 5. In DNA, the CDR3 is TGTGCCTGGTCCCGGACAGGGGGATACGAGCAGTACTTC. The encoded protein is CAWSRTGGYEQYF.

As to this clonotype: One junction end does not reproduce the germline sequence, and a read error may be involved. V usage is TRBV28 and J usage is TRBJ2-7; 7 bases fit TRBD2. Per germline, CDR1 MDHEN and CDR2 SYDVKM. The CDR3 runs 14 residues. CDR3 bases: TGTGCCGGCAGTTTCTTGCGGGAGAACTACGAGCAGTACTTC. Encoded protein: CAGSFLRENYEQYF. Using reference TRBV28 and TRBJ2-7 for the parts outside the CDR3, the full variable domain is DVKVTQSSRYLVKRTGEKVFLECVQDMDHENMFWYRQDPGLGLRLIYFSYDVKMKEKGDIPEGYSVSREKKERFSLILESASTNQTSMYLCAGSFLRENYEQYFGPGTRLTVT.

Details on this clonotype: Being one base from a much bigger clone, this may be a read error. It is likely a read error, because the conserved phenylalanine at the end of the CDR3 is missing. The chain recombines TRBV29-1 with TRBJ2-4, with TRBD1 matching 8 bases. Germline assignment: CDR1 SQVTM and CDR2 ANQGSEA. The CDR3 runs to 14 residues. J lost 8 bases, V lost 6 bases, and 12 bases had no gene match. CDR3 nucleotides: TGCAGCGTCCCCGATGACAGGGGAGGACACATTCAGTACCTC. Translated: CSVPDDRGGHIQYL.

A remark on this clonotype: The junction does not match germline at one end; this may be a read error. This chain uses TRBV4-2 with TRBJ2-3; a possible D gene is TRBD2 (6 bases). The CDR3 sequence is 16 residues long. Per germline, CDR1 LGHNA and CDR2 YNFKEQ. The chain's CDR3 is CPSSQGRGIGADTQYF. The CDR3 region has the DNA TGTCCCAGCAGCCAAGGGCGCGGGATCGGGGCAGATACGCAGTATTTT.

Notes on this clonotype: The junction departs from germline at one end; a sequencing error may be responsible. The V gene is TRBV6-1, the J gene TRBJ2-7; D call uncertain. The germline V gene has CDR1 MNHNS and CDR2 SASEGT. This CDR3 has 14 amino acids. The CDR3 DNA sequence: TGTGCCAGCAGTGTGGATGTGAGATCCTACGAGCAGTGCTTC. Protein product: CASSVDVRSYEQCF.

To note about this clonotype: Mismatch with germline at one junction end may stem from a read error. The V gene is TRBV15, the J gene TRBJ2-3; possible D gene TRBD2, 6 bases. Germline V gives CDR1 LNHNV, CDR2 YYDKDF (reference sequence). The CDR3 runs 15 residues. The CDR3 DNA follows: TGTGCCACCAACAGAGGCGGGACCCACACAGATACGCAGTATTTT. It is translated as CATNRGGTHTDTQYF.

A remark on this clonotype: This CDR3 fails to terminate in the conserved phenylalanine or tryptophan, so it likely reflects a read error. The DNA is omitted, as the CDR3 cannot be located on it reliably, and the CDR3 follows TCRdb's listing. The chain has TRBV12-3 or TRBV12-4 and TRBJ2-1; no DNA check was done on the table's D call, TRBD2. The CDR3 is 14 amino acids in total, end residues counted. The CDR3 region is CASGAGATYNEQFL.

This clonotype appeared a single time. The final CDR3 position lacks the conserved phenylalanine or tryptophan, pointing to a likely read error. This chain links TRBV6-6 with TRBJ2-1; 9 nucleotides agree with TRBD2. CDR3 length: 15 residues. After removal of 10 bases from V and 4 bases from J, the junction contained 11 bases not matched to a gene. Germline V gene sequence: CDR1 MNHNY, CDR2 SVGAGI (reference sequence). The CDR3: CANNYNLAGYNEQFL. CDR3 nucleotides: TGTGCCAACAATTATAATCTAGCGGGGTACAATGAGCAGTTCCTC.

This clonotype was seen at least ten times. This may stem from a read error, because a much larger clone lies one nucleotide away. CDR3 residues: CASSGLPPEQYF. CDR3 DNA: TGTGCCAGCAGCGGACTCCCTCCCGAGCAGTACTTC. V is TRBV5-4 and J is TRBJ2-7; a weak D match, TRBD2 (5 bases). CDR3 length: 12 residues. V lost 4 bases and J lost 6, with 11 bases in between. Germline lookup yields CDR1 SGHNT and CDR2 YYREEE (reference sequence).

The count of this clonotype is one. A much larger clone sits a single nucleotide away, making a read error possible. This rearrangement joins TRBV6-2 or TRBV6-3 to TRBJ1-2, with D hard to call. Germline CDR1 reads MNHEY; CDR2 reads SVGEGT. CDR3 length: 14 residues. CDR3 sequence (DNA): TGTGCCAGCAGCCCCTGGACGGCAAACTATGGCTACGCCTTC. This gives the protein CASSPWTANYGYAF.

This clonotype came up many times. J is TRBJ2-1 and V is TRBV20-1; the match to TRBD2 covers 7 bases. The CDR3 is 16 amino acids. The V segment lost 5 bases and the J segment 5 bases; nucleotides outside the gene matches: 15. CDR1 DFQATT and CDR2 SNEGSKA come from the germline V gene (reference sequence). The CDR3 DNA is TGCAGTGCTGGACGATTCGGGAGGTTGGGCCACAATGAGCAGTTCTTC. Residues: CSAGRFGRLGHNEQFF.

Worth noting for this clonotype: Since the CDR3 does not end with the conserved phenylalanine or tryptophan, this likely comes from a read error. The limits of the CDR3 on the DNA are not certain, so only TCRdb's listed CDR3 is given. The chain uses TRBV6-2 or TRBV6-3 and TRBJ2-1; the table's D call TRBD1 went unverified against the DNA. Germline V gene lookup returns CDR1 MNHEY and CDR2 SVGEGT. 13 amino acids form the CDR3, both terminal residues included. CDR3 sequence: CVSSLAPYNEQII.

About this clonotype itself: The junction shows a germline mismatch at one end, possibly a read error. J is TRBJ2-5 and V is TRBV11-2; 7 positions agree with TRBD1. CDR1 and CDR2 from the germline V gene are SGHAT and FQNNGV. CDR3 length: 14 residues. CDR3 DNA sequence: TGTGCCGGCAGCTCTGGACAGGTCCAAGAGACCCAGTACTTC. Translated, it gives CAGSSGQVQETQYF.